This TCR beta chain derives from a study of blood T cells in healthy people across ages. Study summary: Every two T cells gave about one barcoded beta molecule via template switching.

The length of the CDR3 is 14 residues. The V end lost 4 bases, the J end lost 3 bases, and 11 bases lay between the germline ends. CDR1 and CDR2 from the germline V gene are MNHEY and SMNVEV (reference sequence). PCR was performed a second time for about 6 to 12 cycles using a sample-barcoded 5' primer and a J-beta primer mix. TCRdb ran MiXCR on the 5' RACE reads and lists one entry per CDR3 protein. The sample comprises some 900,000 distinct CDR3 sequences, around 48% of which are singletons, and roughly 13% rests with the top ten. Healthy Russian Caucasian donors spanned ages about 6 to 100 years. Sequenced material: blood. This rearrangement joins TRBV27 to TRBJ2-3; tentatively, D is TRBD1 (5 bases). The sequence was obtained from a man aged 30-40 years in good health. CDR3 bases: TGTGCCAGCAGTTCCCAGGGATGGACAGATACGCAGTATTTT. It is translated as CASSSQGWTDTQYF.